What follows are 23 T cell receptor beta chains derived from one specimen sequenced in a study of OX40 agonist ivuxolimab in advanced cancers. Only in-frame clones appear in the TCRdb table, and some are missing; sequencing was by immunoSEQ multiplex PCR. The sample shows around 35,000 clones, approximately 90% of them seen only once. This specimen consisted of CD4+ or CD8+ T cells sorted from blood, obtained in a trial of the OX40 agonist ivuxolimab. These receptors came from an adult with an advanced solid tumor such as melanoma, head and neck, liver or kidney cancer.

This clone was detected only once. The chain is built from TRBV28 and TRBJ1-1, with 11 bases fitting TRBD1. Germline trimming cut 4 bases from V and 4 bases from J; bases unmatched to any gene: 5. CDR3 length: 15 residues. Germline values: CDR1 MDHEN, CDR2 SYDVKM. Here the CDR3 reads CASSSHGTGGTEAFF. CDR3 DNA sequence: TGTGCCAGCAGTTCCCATGGGACAGGGGGCACTGAAGCTTTCTTT.

A single count supports this clone. J is TRBJ1-4 and V is TRBV5-1; D unresolved. Germline lookup yields CDR1 SGHRS and CDR2 YFSETQ. CDR3 length: 14 residues. V lost 0 bases and J lost 11, with 14 bases in between. CDR3 loop: CASSLGAREDKLFF. The CDR3 region has the DNA TGCGCCAGCAGCTTGGGAGCTAGGGAAGACAAACTGTTTTTT.

This rearrangement joins TRBV7-2 to TRBJ2-7; D is perhaps TRBD2 (6 bases). The CDR3 contains 16 residues. Germline V gives CDR1 SGHTA, CDR2 FQGNSA. Trimming removed 3 bases at V and 2 bases at J, with 17 bases between. CDR3 in DNA: TGTGCCAGCAGCTTCAACGGAGGCGGGACGCCCTACGAGCAGTACTTC. This gives the protein CASSFNGGGTPYEQYF.

The chain carries TRBV11-2 and TRBJ1-4; D possibly corresponds to TRBD1 (6 bases). CDR3 size: 15 residues. Germline CDR1 and CDR2: SGHAT and FQNNGV. Trimming cost V 5 bases and J 7 bases, with 17 bases left between them. CDR3 sequence reads: CASSSQQGMSEKLFF. CDR3 bases: TGTGCCAGCAGCAGTCAACAGGGAATGAGTGAAAAACTGTTTTTT. The entire variable domain, with the rest obtained from reference TRBV11-2 and TRBJ1-4, is as follows: EAGVAQSPRYKIIEKRQSVAFWCNPISGHATLYWYQQILGQGPKLLIQFQNNGVVDDSQLPKDRFSAERLKGVDSTLKIQPAKLEDSAVYLCASSSQQGMSEKLFFGSGTQLSVL.

The chain carries TRBV6-6 and TRBJ2-3; 13 nucleotides line up with TRBD2. Germline CDR1 and CDR2: MNHNY and SVGAGI (reference sequence). With 9 bases clipped from V and 0 bases from J, the junction kept 6 bases outside the gene matches. There are 16 residues in the CDR3. The CDR3 region has the DNA TGTGCCAGGACTAGCGGGGGGTCTACTAGCACAGATACGCAGTATTTT. It encodes CARTSGGSTSTDTQYF.

V and J are TRBV4-2 and TRBJ1-4, with TRBD1 matching 12 bases. The CDR3 extends over 17 amino acids. Germline V CDR1 and CDR2: LGHNA, YNFKEQ. V lost 1 base, J lost 9 bases, and 9 bases stayed unmatched. This CDR3 is CASSQASGQGAYQKLFF. The CDR3 region has the DNA TGTGCCAGCAGCCAAGCCTCGGGACAGGGGGCTTATCAAAAACTGTTTTTT.

This chain uses TRBV29-1 with TRBJ1-2; D gene unclear. The germline V gene has CDR1 SQVTM and CDR2 ANQGSEA. The CDR3 covers 13 residues. V shed 1 base and J shed 8 bases, with 14 bases lying between them. This CDR3 reads CSVEGQGLEGYTF. The DNA for the CDR3 is TGCAGCGTTGAAGGACAAGGGTTAGAGGGCTACACCTTC. Variable domain in full (rest from reference TRBV29-1 and TRBJ1-2): SAVISQKPSRDICQRGTSLTIQCQVDSQVTMMFWYRQQPGQSLTLIATANQGSEATYESGFVIDKFPISRPNLTFSTLTVSNMSPEDSSIYLCSVEGQGLEGYTFGSGTRLTVV.

This rearrangement joins TRBV13 to TRBJ2-3, with 11 bases identical to TRBD2. This CDR3 spans 16 amino acids. Germline V gene sequence: CDR1 PRHDT, CDR2 FYEKMQ (reference sequence). V lost 5 bases and J lost 4; bases outside the gene matches: 8. The CDR3 region has the DNA TGTGCCAGCAGCACCCCCGTAGCGGGGGGGGCAGATACGCAGTATTTT. This encodes CASSTPVAGGADTQYF.

This sequence joins TRBV2 and TRBJ2-4; D is uncertain. Between the trimmed V and J ends, which lost 4 bases and 4 bases, there was a span of 8 bases. The V gene's germline CDR1 is SNHLY and CDR2 FYNNEI. This CDR3 has 13 amino acids. CDR3 amino acids: CASSVHPKNIQYF. The CDR3 DNA follows: TGTGCCAGCAGTGTCCACCCTAAAAACATTCAGTACTTC.

The CDR3 DNA reads as TGTGCCAGCAGCTTAAGTCCGGGAAGCTCCTACGAGCAGTACTTC. It codes for CASSLSPGSSYEQYF. This sequence joins TRBV7-2 and TRBJ2-7; tentative D call: TRBD2 (5 bases). The CDR3 is 15 residues long. In germline, CDR1 is SGHTA, CDR2 FQGNSA. The V and J ends lost 2 bases and 0 bases respectively, with 11 bases between them. Using reference TRBV7-2 and TRBJ2-7 for the parts outside the CDR3, the full variable domain is GAGVSQSPSNKVTEKGKDVELRCDPISGHTALYWYRQSLGQGLEFLIYFQGNSAPDKSGLPSDRFSAERTGGSVSTLTIQRTQQEDSAVYLCASSLSPGSSYEQYFGPGTRLTVT.

This chain uses TRBV19 with TRBJ2-3, with 14 bases matching TRBD2. CDR1 and CDR2 (germline): LNHDA, SQIVND (reference sequence). CDR3 length: 18 residues. V lost 4 bases and J lost 2; bases outside the gene matches: 8. CDR3 nucleotides: TGTGCCAGTAGTAAGGGACTAGCGGGGGCCCGTATCACAGATACGCAGTATTTT. It codes for CASSKGLAGARITDTQYF.

V gene TRBV7-9 combines with J gene TRBJ1-2; unclear D gene. Germline V gene sequence: CDR1 SEHNR, CDR2 FQNEAQ (reference sequence). CDR3 size: 13 residues. Trimming stripped 1 base from V and 6 bases from J, with 9 bases between. CDR3 nucleotides: TGTGCCAGCAGCTTAGAAGGTTTCCATGGCTACACCTTC. Protein sequence: CASSLEGFHGYTF.

For the CDR3, the DNA is TGTGCCAGTAGTCCCGGACAGAATTCACCCCTCCACTTT. Amino acid sequence: CASSPGQNSPLHF. V is TRBV19 and J is TRBJ1-6; tentatively, D is TRBD1 (6 bases). CDR3 length: 13 amino acids. Germline V gives CDR1 LNHDA, CDR2 SQIVND (reference sequence). The V gene lost 5 bases and the J gene lost 7 bases, with 9 bases spanning the gap.

This rearrangement joins TRBV5-5 to TRBJ1-6; 7 nucleotides align to TRBD1. The CDR3 is 16 amino acids. The germline V gene encodes CDR1 SGHKS and CDR2 YYEKEE (reference sequence). With V trimmed by 3 bases and J by 3 bases, 6 bases remained unmatched. The CDR3 loop reads CASSSDREFYNSPLHF. In DNA, the CDR3 is TGTGCCAGCAGCTCCGACAGGGAGTTCTATAATTCACCCCTCCACTTT. The whole variable domain, filled in from reference TRBV5-5 and TRBJ1-6, reads DAGVTQSPTHLIKTRGQQVTLRCSPISGHKSVSWYQQVLGQGPQFIFQYYEKEERGRGNFPDRFSARQFPNYSSELNVNALLLGDSALYLCASSSDREFYNSPLHFGNGTRLTVT.

This clone is a singleton in its sample. The chain joins TRBV9 to TRBJ2-5, with D possibly matching TRBD1 (6 bases). Germline CDR1 is SGDLS and CDR2 is YYNGEE. The CDR3 sequence is 15 residues long. Trimming cost V 3 bases and J 2 bases, with 14 bases left between them. The DNA for the CDR3 is TGTGCCAGCAGCGCGACAGGCCGAGGACAAGAGACCCAGTACTTC. Its protein is CASSATGRGQETQYF.

The chain has TRBV30 and TRBJ2-5; the match to TRBD2 covers 7 bases. Germline V gene data show CDR1 as GTSNPN and CDR2 as SVGIG (reference sequence). The CDR3 covers 10 residues. DNA for the CDR3: TGTCAGGGCGGGGGAGAGACCCAGTACTTC. Its protein product is CQGGGETQYF.

The chain combines TRBV10-2 with TRBJ1-2; 8 bases align to TRBD1. Trimming at V came to 10 bases and at J to 8 bases, leaving 6 bases not matched to a gene. The CDR3 consists of 11 residues. Germline CDR1 is WSHSY and CDR2 is SAAADI. CDR3 protein: CATSGTGGYTF. The CDR3 DNA follows: TGCGCCACCTCCGGGACAGGAGGCTACACCTTC.

This clone was found once. The sample holds other DNA sequences that translate to the same CDR3. The chain employs TRBV7-2 and TRBJ2-1; D remains ambiguous. Germline V gene data show CDR1 as SGHTA and CDR2 as FQGNSA. The CDR3 consists of 11 residues. Between the trimmed V and J ends, which lost 3 bases and 7 bases, there was a span of 4 bases. The CDR3 sequence: CASSFDNEQFF. The CDR3, as DNA: TGTGCCAGCAGCTTTGATAATGAGCAGTTCTTC.

The CDR3 nucleotides are TGCGCCAGCAGCCAAGGTGACAGTGCGTACAATGAGCAGTTCTTC. This sequence encodes CASSQGDSAYNEQFF. The rearrangement uses TRBV4-3 and TRBJ2-1, with TRBD1 as a possible D gene (5 bases). This CDR3 contains 15 residues. CDR1 and CDR2 (germline): LGHNA, YSLEER. With 1 base removed from V and 4 bases from J, the gap between germline ends came to 11 bases.

This clone was seen a few times. The CDR3 sequence: CAWTKGLDEQYF. The CDR3 DNA is TGTGCCTGGACAAAAGGATTGGACGAGCAGTACTTC. The rearrangement links TRBV30 to TRBJ2-7, with D unclear. Germline CDR1 GTSNPN, CDR2 SVGIG (reference sequence). The CDR3 sequence is 12 residues long. With 4 bases removed from V and 5 bases from J, the gap between germline ends came to 12 bases.

The rearrangement links TRBV19 to TRBJ1-2, with D uncertain. The CDR3 has 13 residues. CDR1 and CDR2 from the germline V gene are LNHDA and SQIVND (reference sequence). The V end was cut by 3 bases, the J end by 8 bases, with 13 bases between. CDR3 nucleotide sequence: TGTGCCAGTAGTATTCCAGGAATGGGCGGCTACACCTTC. Protein sequence: CASSIPGMGGYTF.

The gene calls are TRBV6-4 and TRBJ2-1, with D perhaps being TRBD1 or TRBD2 (5 bases each). Germline CDR1 and CDR2: MRHNA and SNTAGT. Trimming pared 3 bases from V and 10 bases from J, leaving 16 bases between. This CDR3 contains 14 residues. The CDR3 DNA reads TGTGCCAGCAGTGAGTACGGGGCCGAAGGAGAGCAGTTCTTC. Translation gives CASSEYGAEGEQFF.

V usage is TRBV19 and J usage is TRBJ1-2; the D gene is possibly TRBD1 (5 bases). CDR1 and CDR2 (germline): LNHDA, SQIVND (reference sequence). This CDR3 is 15 amino acids long. Deletions cut 2 bases from V and 8 bases from J, with 18 bases between. CDR3: CASSINNGHLVGYTF. The CDR3 DNA reads as TGTGCCAGTAGTATAAACAATGGACACCTCGTGGGCTACACCTTC.